This section outlines one T cell receptor (beta chain) sequence together with its context. This entry comes from a study of blood T cell repertoires in COVID-19. On the study more broadly: Italy, Spain and the United States were the sources of the convalescent and acute COVID-19 samples.

Generated by immunoSEQ multiplex PCR, the TCRdb table keeps only in-frame clones and is missing some. The sample has around 380,000 clones, 87% seen once; the top ten hold 1.3%. Study members were between roughly 18 and 89 years old and lived in fewer than 30 US regions. This sequence was found in a man aged 25 to 40 who had recovered from COVID-19. Sequenced: PBMCs or T cells enriched from blood (not recorded which).

This CDR3 is CASSQGRNYGYTF. The CDR3 DNA follows: TGTGCCAGCAGCCAGGGGCGAAACTATGGCTACACCTTC. This chain joins TRBV6-5 and TRBJ1-2; perhaps TRBD1 as D (6 bases). Between the trimmed V and J ends, which lost 6 bases and 2 bases, there was a span of 10 bases. CDR3 size: 13 residues. Germline V gene data show CDR1 as MNHEY and CDR2 as SVGAGI.